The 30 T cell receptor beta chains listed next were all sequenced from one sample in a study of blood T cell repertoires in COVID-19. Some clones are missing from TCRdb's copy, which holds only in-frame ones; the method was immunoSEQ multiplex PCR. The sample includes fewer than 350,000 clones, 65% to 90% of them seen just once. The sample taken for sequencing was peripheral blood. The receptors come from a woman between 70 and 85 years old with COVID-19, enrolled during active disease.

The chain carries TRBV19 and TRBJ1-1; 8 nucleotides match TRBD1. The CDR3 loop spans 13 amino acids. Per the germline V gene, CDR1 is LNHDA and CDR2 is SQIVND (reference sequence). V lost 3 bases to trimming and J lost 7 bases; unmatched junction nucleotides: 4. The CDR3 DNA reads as TGTGCCAGTAGTATTAGGACAGGGTTTGAAGCTTTCTTT. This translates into CASSIRTGFEAFF.

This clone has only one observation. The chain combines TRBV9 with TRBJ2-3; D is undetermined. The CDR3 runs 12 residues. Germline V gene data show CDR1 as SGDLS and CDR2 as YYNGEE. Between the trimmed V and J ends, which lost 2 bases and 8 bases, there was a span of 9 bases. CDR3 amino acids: CASSVEVGTQYF. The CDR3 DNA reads TGTGCCAGCAGCGTCGAGGTGGGTACGCAGTATTTT.

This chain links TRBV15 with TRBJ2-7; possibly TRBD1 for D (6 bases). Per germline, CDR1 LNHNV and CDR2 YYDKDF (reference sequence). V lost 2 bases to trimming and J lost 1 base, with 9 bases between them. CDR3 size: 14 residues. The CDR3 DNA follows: TGTGCCACCAGCAGACAGCAGGGGTCCTACGAGCAGTACTTC. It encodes CATSRQQGSYEQYF.

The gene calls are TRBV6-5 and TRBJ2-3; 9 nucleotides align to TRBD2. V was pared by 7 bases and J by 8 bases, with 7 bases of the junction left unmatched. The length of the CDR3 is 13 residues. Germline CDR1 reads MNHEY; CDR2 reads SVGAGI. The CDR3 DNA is TGTGCCAGCATCCCTGCGGGGGGGGGTACGCAGTATTTT. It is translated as CASIPAGGGTQYF.

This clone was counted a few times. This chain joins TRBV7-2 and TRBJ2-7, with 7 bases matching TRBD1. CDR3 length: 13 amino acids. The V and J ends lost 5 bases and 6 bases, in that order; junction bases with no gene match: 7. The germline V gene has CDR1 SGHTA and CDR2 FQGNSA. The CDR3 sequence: CASSQRQGSEQYF. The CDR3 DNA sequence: TGTGCCAGCAGCCAACGACAGGGCTCCGAGCAGTACTTC.

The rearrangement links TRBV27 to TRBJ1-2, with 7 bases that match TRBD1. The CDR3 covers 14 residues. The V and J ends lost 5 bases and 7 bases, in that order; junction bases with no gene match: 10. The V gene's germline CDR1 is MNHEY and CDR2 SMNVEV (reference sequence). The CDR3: CASSPRDSRGGYTF. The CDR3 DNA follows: TGTGCCAGCAGTCCGAGGGACAGCCGGGGTGGCTACACCTTC.

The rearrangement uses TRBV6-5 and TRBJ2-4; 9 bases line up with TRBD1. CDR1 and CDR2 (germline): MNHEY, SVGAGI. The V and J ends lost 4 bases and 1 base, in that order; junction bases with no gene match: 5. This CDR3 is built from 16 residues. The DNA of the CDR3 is TGTGCCAGCAGTTTCTCCGACAGGGGGGCCAAAAACATTCAGTACTTC. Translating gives CASSFSDRGAKNIQYF.

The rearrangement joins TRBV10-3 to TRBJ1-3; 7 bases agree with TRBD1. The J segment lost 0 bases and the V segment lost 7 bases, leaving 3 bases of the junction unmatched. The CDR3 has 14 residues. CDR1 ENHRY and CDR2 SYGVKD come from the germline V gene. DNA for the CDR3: TGTGCCATCACCTGGGACAGCTCTGGAAACACCATATATTTT. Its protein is CAITWDSSGNTIYF.

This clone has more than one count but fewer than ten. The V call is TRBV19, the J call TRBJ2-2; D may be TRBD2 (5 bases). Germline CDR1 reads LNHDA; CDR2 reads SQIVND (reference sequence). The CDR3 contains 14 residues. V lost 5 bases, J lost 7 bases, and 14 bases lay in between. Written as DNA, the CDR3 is TGTGCCAGTAGTCGCTCGGACTTTCGCGGGGAGCTGTTTTTT. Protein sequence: CASSRSDFRGELFF.

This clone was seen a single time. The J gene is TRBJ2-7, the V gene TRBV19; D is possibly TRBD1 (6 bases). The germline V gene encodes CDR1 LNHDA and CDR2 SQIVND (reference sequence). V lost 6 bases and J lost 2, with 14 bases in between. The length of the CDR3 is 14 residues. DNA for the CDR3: TGTGCCAGTAGAGAGGGGACAATACCCTACGAGCAGTACTTC. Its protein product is CASREGTIPYEQYF.

The CDR3 DNA reads TGTGCCAGCAGTCCAAGAACTAGGAATGAGCAGTTCTTC. This gives the protein CASSPRTRNEQFF. The rearrangement links TRBV6-5 to TRBJ2-1; D may be TRBD2 (5 bases). Germline lookup yields CDR1 MNHEY and CDR2 SVGAGI. The CDR3 length is 13 residues. V was trimmed by 5 bases and J by 7 bases, leaving 12 bases between them.

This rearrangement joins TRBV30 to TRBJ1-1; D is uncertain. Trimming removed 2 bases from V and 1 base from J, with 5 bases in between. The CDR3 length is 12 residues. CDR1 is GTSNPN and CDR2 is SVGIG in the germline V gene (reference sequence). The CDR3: CAWSRRNTEAFF. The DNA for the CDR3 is TGTGCCTGGAGTCGTAGGAACACTGAAGCTTTCTTT.

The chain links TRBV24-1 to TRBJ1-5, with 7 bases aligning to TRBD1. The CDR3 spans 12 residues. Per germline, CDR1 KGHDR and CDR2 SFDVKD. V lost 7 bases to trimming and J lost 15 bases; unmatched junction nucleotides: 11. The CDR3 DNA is TGTGCCACCAGCGTACACGGACAGGACGGGCATTTT. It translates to CATSVHGQDGHF.

The CDR3 nucleotides read TGTGCCATCAACAACGACAGGAATGAAAAACTGTTTTTT. Translated, it gives CAINNDRNEKLFF. The chain is built from TRBV10-3 and TRBJ1-4, with D possibly TRBD1 on 6 matching bases. V was pared by 7 bases and J by 5 bases, with 11 bases between. The CDR3 is 13 residues long. The germline gives CDR1 ENHRY, CDR2 SYGVKD.

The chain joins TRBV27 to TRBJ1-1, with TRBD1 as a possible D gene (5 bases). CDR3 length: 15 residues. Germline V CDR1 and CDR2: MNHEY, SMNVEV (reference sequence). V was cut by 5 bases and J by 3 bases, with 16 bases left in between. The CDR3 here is CASSLTAGPHTEAFF. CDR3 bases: TGTGCCAGCAGTCTCACGGCAGGGCCGCACACTGAAGCTTTCTTT.

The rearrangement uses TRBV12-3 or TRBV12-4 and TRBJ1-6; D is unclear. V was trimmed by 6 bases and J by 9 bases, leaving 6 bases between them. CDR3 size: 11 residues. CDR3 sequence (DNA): TGTGCCAGCAGAGGAGTTTCACCCCTCCACTTT. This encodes CASRGVSPLHF.

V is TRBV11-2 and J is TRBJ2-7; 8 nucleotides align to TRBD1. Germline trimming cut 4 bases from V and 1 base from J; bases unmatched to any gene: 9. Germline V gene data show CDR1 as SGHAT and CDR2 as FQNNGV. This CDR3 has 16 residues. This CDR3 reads CASSSIKGQASYEQYF. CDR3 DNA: TGTGCCAGCAGCTCAATAAAGGGACAGGCTTCCTACGAGCAGTACTTC.

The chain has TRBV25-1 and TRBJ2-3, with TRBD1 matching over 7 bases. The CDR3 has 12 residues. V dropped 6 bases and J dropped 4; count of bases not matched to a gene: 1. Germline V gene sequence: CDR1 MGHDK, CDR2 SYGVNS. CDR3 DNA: TGTGCCAGCAGCCAGGGGGCAGATACGCAGTATTTT. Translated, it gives CASSQGADTQYF.

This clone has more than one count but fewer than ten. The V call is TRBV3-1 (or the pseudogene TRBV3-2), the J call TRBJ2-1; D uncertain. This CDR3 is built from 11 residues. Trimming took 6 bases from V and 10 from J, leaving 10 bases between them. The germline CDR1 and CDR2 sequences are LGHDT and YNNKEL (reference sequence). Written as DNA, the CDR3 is TGTGCCAGCAGGGCTTCAAGAGAGCAGTTCTTC. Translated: CASRASREQFF.

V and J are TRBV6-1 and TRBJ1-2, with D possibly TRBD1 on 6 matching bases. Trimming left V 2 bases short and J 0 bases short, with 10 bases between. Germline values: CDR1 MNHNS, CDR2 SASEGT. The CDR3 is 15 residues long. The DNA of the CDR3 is TGTGCCAGCAGTGAATTTGGGACAACTAACTATGGCTACACCTTC. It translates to CASSEFGTTNYGYTF.

The CDR3 here is CASSYSTSRRGYGYTF. As DNA, the CDR3 is TGTGCCAGCAGTTACTCGACGTCACGAAGGGGCTATGGCTACACCTTC. V and J are TRBV6-2 or TRBV6-3 and TRBJ1-2; D might be TRBD1 (5 bases). Trimming pared 0 bases from V and 4 bases from J, leaving 15 bases between. From germline, CDR1 is MNHEY and CDR2 SVGEGT. The CDR3 sequence is 16 residues long.

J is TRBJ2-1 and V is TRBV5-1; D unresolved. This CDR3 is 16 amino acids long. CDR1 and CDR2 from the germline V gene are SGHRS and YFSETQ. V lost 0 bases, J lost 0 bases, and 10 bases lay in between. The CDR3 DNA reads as TGCGCCAGCAGCTTGGGCGCGGCGAGCTCCTACAATGAGCAGTTCTTC. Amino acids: CASSLGAASSYNEQFF.

The CDR3 nucleotides read TGTGCCAGCAGTGAATCGGGGGGCCAAGCACGCAATCAGCCCCAGCATTTT. Encoded protein: CASSESGGQARNQPQHF. V usage is TRBV6-1 and J usage is TRBJ1-5; possible D gene TRBD1, 6 bases. V lost 2 bases, J lost 2 bases, and 16 bases lay in between. The CDR3 length is 17 residues. Per germline, CDR1 MNHNS and CDR2 SASEGT.

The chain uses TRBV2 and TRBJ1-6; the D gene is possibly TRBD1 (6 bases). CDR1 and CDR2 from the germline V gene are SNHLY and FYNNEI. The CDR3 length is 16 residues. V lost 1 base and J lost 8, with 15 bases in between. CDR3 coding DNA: TGTGCCAGCAGTGAAGGGGCGGGCAGGGGCCATTCACCCCTCCACTTT. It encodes CASSEGAGRGHSPLHF.

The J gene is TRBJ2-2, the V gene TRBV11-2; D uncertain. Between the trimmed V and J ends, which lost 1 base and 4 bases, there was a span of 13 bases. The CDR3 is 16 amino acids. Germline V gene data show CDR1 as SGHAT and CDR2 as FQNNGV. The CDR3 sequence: CASSLGVSQLTGELFF. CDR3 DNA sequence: TGTGCCAGCAGCTTAGGGGTTAGCCAGCTCACCGGGGAGCTGTTTTTT.

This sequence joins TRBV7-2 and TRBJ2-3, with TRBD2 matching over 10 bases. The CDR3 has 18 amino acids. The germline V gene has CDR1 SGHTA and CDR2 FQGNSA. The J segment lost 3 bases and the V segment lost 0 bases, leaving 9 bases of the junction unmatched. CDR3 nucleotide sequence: TGTGCCAGCAGCTTAGCTCTCGGCTTTAGCGGGGGGACAGATACGCAGTATTTT. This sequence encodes CASSLALGFSGGTDTQYF.

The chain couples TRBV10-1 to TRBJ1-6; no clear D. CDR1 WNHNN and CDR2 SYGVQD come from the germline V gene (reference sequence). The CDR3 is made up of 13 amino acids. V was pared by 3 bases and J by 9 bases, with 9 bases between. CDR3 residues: CASSEGRASPLHF. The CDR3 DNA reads TGCGCCAGCAGTGAAGGGAGGGCTTCACCCCTCCACTTT.

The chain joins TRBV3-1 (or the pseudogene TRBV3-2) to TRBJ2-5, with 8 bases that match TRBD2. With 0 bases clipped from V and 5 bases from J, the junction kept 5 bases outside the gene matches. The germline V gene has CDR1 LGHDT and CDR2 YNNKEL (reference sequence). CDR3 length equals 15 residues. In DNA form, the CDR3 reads TGTGCCAGCAGCCAAGAGACTAGCGAGTGGGAGACCCAGTACTTC. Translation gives CASSQETSEWETQYF.

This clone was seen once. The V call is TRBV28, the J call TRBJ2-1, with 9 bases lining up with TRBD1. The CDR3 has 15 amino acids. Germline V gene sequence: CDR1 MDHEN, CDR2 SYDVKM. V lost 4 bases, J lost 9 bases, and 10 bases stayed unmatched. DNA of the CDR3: TGTGCCAGCAGTTCAATTTTTACAGGGGGCGTTGAGCAGTTCTTC. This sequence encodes CASSSIFTGGVEQFF.

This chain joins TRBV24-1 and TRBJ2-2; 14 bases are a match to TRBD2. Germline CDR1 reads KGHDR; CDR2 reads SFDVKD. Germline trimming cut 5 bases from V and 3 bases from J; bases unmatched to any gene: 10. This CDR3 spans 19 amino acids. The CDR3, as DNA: TGTGCCACCAGTGCCACCGGGACTAGCGGGGGCGTCTACACCGGGGAGCTGTTTTTT. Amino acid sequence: CATSATGTSGGVYTGELFF.